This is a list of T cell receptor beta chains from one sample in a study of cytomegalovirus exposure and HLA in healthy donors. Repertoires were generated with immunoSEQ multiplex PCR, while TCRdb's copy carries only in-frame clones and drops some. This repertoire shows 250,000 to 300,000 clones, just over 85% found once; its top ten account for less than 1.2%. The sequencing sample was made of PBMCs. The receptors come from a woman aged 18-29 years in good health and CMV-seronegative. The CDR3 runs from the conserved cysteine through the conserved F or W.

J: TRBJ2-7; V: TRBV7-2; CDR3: CASSSGRGSYEQYF
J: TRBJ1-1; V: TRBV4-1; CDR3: CASSQDGAGDTEAFF
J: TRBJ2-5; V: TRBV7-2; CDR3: CASSGGQAQETQYF
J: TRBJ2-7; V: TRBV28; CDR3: CASSLPGQGYEQYF
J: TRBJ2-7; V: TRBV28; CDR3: CASSFSREQYF
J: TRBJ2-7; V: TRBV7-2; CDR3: CASSPTGVGMGYEQYF
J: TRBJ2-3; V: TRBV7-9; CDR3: CASSLRQGPTDTQYF
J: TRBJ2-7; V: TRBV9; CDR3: CASSAGLALPYEQYF
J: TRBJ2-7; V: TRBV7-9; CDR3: CASSHLTGDTYYEQYF
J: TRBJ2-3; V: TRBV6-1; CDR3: CASSPGLGTDTQYF
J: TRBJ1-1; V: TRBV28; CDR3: CASSIRVMNTEAFF
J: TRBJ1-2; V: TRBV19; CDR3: CASSRGFNYGYTF
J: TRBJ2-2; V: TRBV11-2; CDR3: CASSPWPNTGELFF
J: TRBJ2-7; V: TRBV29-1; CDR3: CSVMTGDTYEQYF
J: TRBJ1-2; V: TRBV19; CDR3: CASSPGLGGYTF
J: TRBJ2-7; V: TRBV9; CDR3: CASSPRLDAYEQYF
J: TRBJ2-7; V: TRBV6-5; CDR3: CASSFSRVTAYEQYF
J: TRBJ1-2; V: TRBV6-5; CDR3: CASRPGQRLGGYTF
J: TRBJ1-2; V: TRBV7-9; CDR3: CASSLDRVFYGYTF
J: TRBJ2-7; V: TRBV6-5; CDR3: CASSSPGQGAREQYF
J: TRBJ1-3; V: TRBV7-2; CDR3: CASSLAGTATGNTIYF
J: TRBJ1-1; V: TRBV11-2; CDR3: CASSFSDLGRGTEAFF
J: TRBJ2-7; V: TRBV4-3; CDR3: CASSQDGQGATEQYF
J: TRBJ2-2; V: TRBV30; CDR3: CAWSDWGGLNTGELFF
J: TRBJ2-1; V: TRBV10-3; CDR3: CAISPLTSGGFVGPNEQFF
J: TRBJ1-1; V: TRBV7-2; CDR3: CASSPRQGGNTEAFF
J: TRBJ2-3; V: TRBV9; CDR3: CASSVGLGTDTQYF
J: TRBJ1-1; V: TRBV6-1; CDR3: CASSGRETGNTEAFF
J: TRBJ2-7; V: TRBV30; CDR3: CAWNWGGGNYEQYF
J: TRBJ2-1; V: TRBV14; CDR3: CASSPYGEAYNEQFF
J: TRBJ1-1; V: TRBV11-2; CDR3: CASSLTGGDTEAFF
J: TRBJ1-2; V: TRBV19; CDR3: CASSKQGADLYGYTF
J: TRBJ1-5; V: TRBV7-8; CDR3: CASSPGASLNQPQHF
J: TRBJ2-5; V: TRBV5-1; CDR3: CASSFWRGLQETQYF
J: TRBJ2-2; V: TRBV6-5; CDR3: CASSQRGTRAGELFF
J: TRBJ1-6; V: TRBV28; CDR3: CASSSPGQDNSPLHF
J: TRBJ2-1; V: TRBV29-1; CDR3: CSGYRDSYNEQFF
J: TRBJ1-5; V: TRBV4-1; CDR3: CASSQTRDRALYQPQHF
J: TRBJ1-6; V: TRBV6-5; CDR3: CASSYPPGYSPLHF
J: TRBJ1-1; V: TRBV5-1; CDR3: CASSLEGTGPLLNTEAFF
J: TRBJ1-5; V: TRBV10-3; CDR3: CAIQAGGVNQPQHF